This T cell receptor (beta chain) was sequenced for a study of shared clonotypes between healthy human individuals. Germline loops: CDR1 MNHNY, CDR2 SVGAGI (reference sequence). Trimming at V came to 2 bases and at J to 2 bases, leaving 7 bases not matched to a gene. The CDR3 totals 16 residues. This table comes from immunoSEQ multiplex PCR, and its TCRdb copy is limited to in-frame clones, with some not included. The table includes 490,000 or so clones, over 65% detected once. This clonotype was obtained from a woman between 40 and 50 years old in good health. Some clones in this sample may be carry-over from other donors' samples. The chain couples TRBV6-6 to TRBJ2-7, with 9 positions matching TRBD1. Sequenced input: PBMCs. This CDR3 is CASSYLMGQGAYEQYF. DNA of the CDR3: TGTGCCAGCAGTTACCTCATGGGACAGGGCGCCTACGAGCAGTACTTC.